The text below deals with one TCR beta chain. Antigen unknown. The sample is drawn from a study of identical twins. General study points: Twins showed weaker excess sharing in their beta out-of-frame sequences. Invariant MAIT and iNKT cells could partly confound zero-insertion analyses.

Template switching added a universal primer binding site, and final cDNA carried unique molecular identifiers. TCRdb passed the 5' RACE reads through MiXCR, listing each CDR3 protein once. The profile shows some 1,600,000 distinct CDR3 sequences, less than 40% of them singletons. The CDR3 consists of 13 residues. From germline, CDR1 is LNHDA and CDR2 SQIVND (reference sequence). Trimming pared 4 bases from V and 5 bases from J, leaving 10 bases between. Sequencing used cord blood. This receptor was identified in a newborn girl in good health. This chain joins TRBV19 and TRBJ2-3; D unresolved. The CDR3: CASSKGWVDTQYF. The CDR3 nucleotides are TGTGCCAGTAGTAAGGGTTGGGTAGATACGCAGTATTTT.